This T cell receptor (beta chain) was captured in a study of T cell changes during pregnancy in multiple sclerosis. Germline V gives CDR1 LGHNA, CDR2 YSLEER. The CDR3 loop spans 17 amino acids. Deletions cut 2 bases from V and 0 bases from J, with 16 bases between. This clone has just one count. Clones were read by immunoSEQ multiplex PCR, and TCRdb kept only the in-frame ones, dropping some. The sample has some 42,000 clones, around 90% seen once. This material consisted of CD4+ T cells from peripheral blood mononuclear cells, taken after pregnancy. The origin of this receptor is a female donor with multiple sclerosis, enrolled in a pregnancy study. The rearrangement links TRBV4-3 to TRBJ1-2; D is uncertain. The CDR3 DNA reads TGCGCCAGCAGCCAACAGTATACAGCCCAACCTAACTATGGCTACACCTTC. Translating it yields CASSQQYTAQPNYGYTF.